The 5 T cell receptor beta chains reported below all come from one sample, sequenced in a study of T-cell reconstitution after alpha-beta-depleted transplantation in children. Unique molecular identifiers were incorporated when the TCRbeta library was constructed. From the PCR reads, TCRdb called clonotypes with MiXCR, one entry per CDR3 protein. Counted here are 90,000 to 100,000 distinct CDR3 sequences, less than 25% occurring once; the ten biggest clones make up around 21%. The source was PBMCs, collected before TCRalphabeta/CD19-depleted stem cell transplant. These receptors were taken from a boy between 2 and 10 years old with acute lymphoblastic leukemia, due to receive a stem cell transplant.

This clonotype has just a few counts. V is TRBV4-2 and J is TRBJ2-1, with D perhaps TRBD2 (6 bases). Germline V lookup: CDR1 LGHNA, CDR2 YNFKEQ. The V gene lost 0 bases and the J gene lost 8 bases, with 23 bases spanning the gap. The CDR3 totals 18 residues. The CDR3 reads CASSQDWGRRGKRDEQFF. CDR3 DNA sequence: TGTGCCAGCAGCCAAGATTGGGGACGGAGGGGCAAAAGGGATGAGCAGTTCTTC.

The chain combines TRBV7-2 with TRBJ2-1; 12 positions match TRBD2. Germline V gives CDR1 SGHTA, CDR2 FQGNSA. CDR3 length equals 17 residues. The J segment lost 2 bases and the V segment lost 5 bases, leaving 7 bases of the junction unmatched. In nucleotides, the CDR3 is TGTGCCAGCAGCCCGACCTGGACTAGCGGGGCCTACAATGAGCAGTTCTTC. Its protein is CASSPTWTSGAYNEQFF.

This clonotype was seen more than once but under ten times. The V call is TRBV10-3, the J call TRBJ2-1, with a possible D match to TRBD1 (8 bases). This CDR3 is 13 amino acids long. Between the trimmed V and J ends, which lost 10 bases and 5 bases, there was a span of 15 bases. CDR1 is ENHRY, CDR2 SYGVKD, per germline. Here the CDR3 DNA reads TGTGCCACCGAACAGGGGGGGGACAATGAGCAGTTCTTC. This translates into CATEQGGDNEQFF.

The rearrangement joins TRBV7-2 to TRBJ2-3; D unresolved. V lost 5 bases, J lost 3 bases, and 6 bases lay in between. CDR3 length: 12 residues. Germline values: CDR1 SGHTA, CDR2 FQGNSA. The CDR3 bases are TGTGCCAGCAGCCCCTGGACAGATACGCAGTATTTT. It encodes CASSPWTDTQYF.

This clonotype came up a few times. This sequence joins TRBV7-2 and TRBJ2-1; D possibly corresponds to TRBD2 (5 bases). The germline V gene encodes CDR1 SGHTA and CDR2 FQGNSA. With 2 bases removed from V and 0 bases from J, the gap between germline ends came to 8 bases. This CDR3 comprises 15 residues. This CDR3 is CASSLSSPSYNEQFF. The CDR3 nucleotides are TGTGCCAGCAGCTTATCTAGCCCCTCCTACAATGAGCAGTTCTTC. The full variable domain, in which reference TRBV7-2 and TRBJ2-1 provide the parts outside the CDR3, is GAGVSQSPSNKVTEKGKDVELRCDPISGHTALYWYRQSLGQGLEFLIYFQGNSAPDKSGLPSDRFSAERTGGSVSTLTIQRTQQEDSAVYLCASSLSSPSYNEQFFGPGTRLTVL.